A selection of T cell receptor beta chains follows, all from one sample in a study of graft-versus-host responses after intestinal transplantation. Generated by immunoSEQ multiplex PCR, the TCRdb table keeps only in-frame clones and is missing some. The sample has about 15,000 clones, approximately 79% seen once; the top ten hold 7.8%. Source: ileum tissue, taken about 460 days after intestinal transplant. Receptors were obtained from a human patient who received an intestinal transplant, so some T cells may come from the graft donor. Both conserved end residues are part of each CDR3. D genes are given only for firm matches. Rows give clone size only sometimes, using once, few, many, or a class for an expanded clone.

d_call v_call clone_size cdr3_aa
TRBD1 TRBV4-1 . CASSQEGLGQGAYGYTF
TRBD2 TRBV4-1 . CASSQDLGTSGEQYF
. TRBV27 . CASSLWPAENIQYF
. TRBV10-3 . CAISGDYFGNTIYF
. TRBV7-8 . CASSLWVSSNTDTQYF
. TRBV27 . CASRLLGGGTDTQYF
. TRBV7-2 . CASSLSGGDYYGYTF
. TRBV11-2 . CASSLKGGSNQPQHF
. TRBV6-6 . CASSVTWNTEAFF
. TRBV6-5 . CASSYGPLSYNEQFF
. TRBV5-1 . CASGFGTGEETQYF
TRBD1 TRBV6-1 . CASTTDRVWGYTF
. TRBV10-1 . CASSPQRNYEQYF
. TRBV2 . CASSDWTYGEQYF
. TRBV7-6 . CASSPAGDTQYF
TRBD1 TRBV19 . CASSGQGPYEQYF
. TRBV15 few CATSTRQDTGELFF
TRBD1 TRBV6-1 . CASRRGTGEQETQYF
TRBD1 TRBV5-8 . CASSLYRGPLNEQFF
. TRBV7-8 . CASSLVLRAGGYTF
. TRBV7-8 . CASLRSAGDREAFF
TRBD2 TRBV7-9 few CASSAGLGWYF
TRBD1 TRBV9 . CASSGTGGMTDTQYF
. TRBV7-8 once CASSLAAELAAPDTQYF
. TRBV27 . CASSVTGGLFGGYTF
. TRBV13 . CASSPKGHLNYGYTF
. TRBV13 . CASSFAGTRRETQYF
. TRBV11-2 . CASSLGHSYEQYF
. TRBV18 . CASSPGTGAEQYF
. TRBV6-5 . CASSGVSGGTDTQYF
. TRBV5-5 few CASSPGPGEGQPQHF
TRBD1 TRBV4-1 . CASSQEQGPGELFF
. TRBV14 . CASSHPDGVNNEQFF
TRBD2 TRBV9 . CASSVSSGGSYEQYF
TRBD2 TRBV6-1 . CASSAGLAEETQYF
. TRBV4-1 . CASSPPGRANEKLFF
TRBD1 TRBV29-1 . CSVDGTGNEQYF
. TRBV9 . CASSVDRDSYEQYF
TRBD2 TRBV15 . CATSSRLAGPAWETQYF